These 4 T cell receptor beta chains share one sample of origin, sequenced in a study of T cell responses to AZD1222 COVID-19 vaccine. Assay: immunoSEQ multiplex PCR; the TCRdb copy retains only in-frame clones and omits some. The top ten clones hold 7.5% of a sample with 90,000 to 95,000 clones, about 89% of them seen once. This material consisted of peripheral blood, taken on day 0 of AZD1222 vaccination. Receptors originate from an adult in good health.

The gene calls are TRBV6-4 and TRBJ2-2; the D is unclear. Trimming removed 4 bases at V and 1 base at J, with 7 bases between. The CDR3 is 14 amino acids. Germline V gene sequence: CDR1 MRHNA, CDR2 SNTAGT. The CDR3 sequence: CASSVGQNTGELFF. The CDR3 nucleotides are TGTGCCAGCAGTGTAGGGCAGAACACCGGGGAGCTGTTTTTT.

This clone was seen just once. V gene TRBV9 combines with J gene TRBJ2-5, with D possibly being TRBD1 (6 bases). This CDR3 region has 15 residues. V was pared by 4 bases and J by 5 bases, with 18 bases between. Per germline, CDR1 SGDLS and CDR2 YYNGEE. This CDR3 reads CASSPEGRGVETQYF. CDR3 DNA: TGTGCCAGCAGCCCAGAGGGCAGGGGAGTGGAGACCCAGTACTTC. Full variable domain (rest looked up from reference TRBV9 and TRBJ2-5): DSGVTQTPKHLITATGQRVTLRCSPRSGDLSVYWYQQSLDQGLQFLIQYYNGEERAKGNILERFSAQQFPDLHSELNLSSLELGDSALYFCASSPEGRGVETQYFGPGTRLLVL.

The CDR3 loop reads CASSVPLTDTQYF. In nucleotides, the CDR3 is TGCGCCAGCAGCGTACCACTCACAGATACGCAGTATTTT. This chain connects TRBV5-1 to TRBJ2-3, with D uncertain. V lost 4 bases, J lost 2 bases, and 8 bases lay in between. CDR1 is SGHRS and CDR2 is YFSETQ in the germline V gene. The CDR3 runs to 13 residues.

The chain is built from TRBV4-1 and TRBJ1-1; D unclear. CDR3 size: 17 residues. Germline CDR1 reads MGHRA; CDR2 reads YSYEKL. V dropped 4 bases and J dropped 0 bases, with 18 bases sitting between them. The CDR3 nucleotides read TGCGCCAGCAGCCGGAGACCCGCCATGGAGTTGAACACTGAAGCTTTCTTT. Its protein is CASSRRPAMELNTEAFF.